The text below deals with one TCR beta chain. Its antigen is unidentified. This entry belongs to a study of memory CD4+ T cells and cytomegalovirus serostatus. CDR3 length equals 18 residues. J was trimmed by 2 bases and V by 3 bases; bases with no gene match: 11. Germline V lookup: CDR1 LNHDA, CDR2 SQIVND (reference sequence). The sort gate was single viable CD3+CD4+CD8-CD45RO+ cells for memory CD4+ T cells. Broader study findings: CD4+ memory repertoires contained about 40% of the roughly 160 reported CMV TCRbeta sequences.

The table came from immunoSEQ multiplex PCR; TCRdb's copy has only in-frame clones and leaves some out. The data contain around 45,000 clones, approximately 74% of them singletons. The V call is TRBV19, the J call TRBJ1-5, with TRBD1 matching 9 bases. The source material was memory CD4+ T cells from blood. This clonotype was obtained from an adult in good health and CMV-seropositive. Here the CDR3 DNA reads TGTGCCAGTAGTATTGGTCGGACAGGGGAGCGTGGCAATCAGCCCCAGCATTTT. Amino acids: CASSIGRTGERGNQPQHF.